The 23 T cell receptor beta chains in this list originate from one sample, sequenced in a study of blood T cell repertoires in COVID-19. Sequenced by immunoSEQ multiplex PCR; TCRdb stores in-frame clones only, minus some. The table shows roughly 260,000 clones, with about 88% occurring only once. Specimen: peripheral blood. The source of these receptors is a man aged 55 to 70 who had recovered from COVID-19.

The chain joins TRBV11-3 to TRBJ2-2; 7 bases map to TRBD2. CDR1 is SGHNT and CDR2 is YENEEA in the germline V gene. Trimming at V came to 8 bases and at J to 5 bases, leaving 2 bases not matched to a gene. The CDR3 length is 12 residues. The CDR3 loop is CASGGVTGELFF. CDR3 DNA sequence: TGTGCCAGCGGGGGGGTAACCGGGGAGCTGTTTTTT.

The V gene is TRBV2, the J gene TRBJ1-4, with 8 bases matching TRBD1. The germline CDR1 and CDR2 sequences are SNHLY and FYNNEI. J gave up 8 bases and V 11 bases, and 10 bases lay outside the gene matches. This CDR3 spans 13 amino acids. The CDR3 sequence is CAGRTGYEEKLFF. The DNA for the CDR3 is TGTGCCGGACGGACAGGGTATGAGGAAAAACTGTTTTTT.

The chain combines TRBV6-5 with TRBJ2-7; perhaps TRBD2 as D (6 bases). There are 14 residues in the CDR3. With 6 bases removed from V and 6 bases from J, the gap between germline ends came to 18 bases. Germline V gene sequence: CDR1 MNHEY, CDR2 SVGAGI. This CDR3 reads CASSNSRQGGEQYF. CDR3 coding DNA: TGTGCCAGCAGCAATTCCAGGCAGGGAGGCGAGCAGTACTTC.

The chain uses TRBV27 and TRBJ1-2; possibly TRBD1 for D (5 bases). Trimming shortened V by 2 bases and J by 1 base, and 8 bases separated the two germline ends. The CDR3 totals 14 residues. Looked up from germline, CDR1 is MNHEY and CDR2 is SMNVEV (reference sequence). The CDR3 DNA follows: TGTGCCAGCAGTTTACAAGGGGATAACTATGGCTACACCTTC. Encoded protein: CASSLQGDNYGYTF.

This chain joins TRBV5-1 and TRBJ1-4, with 9 bases lining up with TRBD1. The germline V gene has CDR1 SGHRS and CDR2 YFSETQ. The CDR3 sequence is 14 residues long. V was pared by 5 bases and J by 8 bases, with 7 bases of the junction left unmatched. The CDR3 DNA reads as TGCGCCAGCAGTGGGACAGGGCCGGGGGAAAAACTGTTTTTT. Protein sequence: CASSGTGPGEKLFF.

V and J are TRBV29-1 and TRBJ2-7; 9 nucleotides match TRBD1. In germline, CDR1 is SQVTM, CDR2 ANQGSEA. Germline trimming cut 4 bases from V and 2 bases from J; bases unmatched to any gene: 6. The CDR3 loop spans 14 amino acids. For the CDR3, the DNA is TGCAGCGTTGTGGGGACAGGGAAAGCCTACGAGCAGTACTTC. It is translated as CSVVGTGKAYEQYF.

This clone has just one count. The chain links TRBV18 to TRBJ2-3, with a tentative D call TRBD1 (6 bases). CDR3 size: 13 residues. Germline CDR1 is KGHSH and CDR2 is LQKENI. The V end was cut by 5 bases, the J end by 4 bases, with 10 bases between. The CDR3 sequence: CASSNTGPDTQYF. The DNA for the CDR3 is TGTGCCAGCTCAAATACAGGGCCAGATACGCAGTATTTT.

The V call is TRBV4-2, the J call TRBJ2-4; 11 bases match TRBD2. V lost 4 bases and J lost 2; bases outside the gene matches: 13. CDR3 size: 19 residues. Per the germline V gene, CDR1 is LGHNA and CDR2 is YNFKEQ. CDR3 coding DNA: TGTGCCAGCAGCCCTAGCCTAGCGGGGGGCAATACTCCCAAAAACATTCAGTACTTC. This translates into CASSPSLAGGNTPKNIQYF.

CDR3 in amino acids: CASSLGDRGYEQYF. CDR3 nucleotides: TGTGCCAGCAGCTTAGGGGATAGGGGCTACGAGCAGTACTTC. The chain couples TRBV7-8 to TRBJ2-7, with a tentative D call TRBD1 (5 bases). Germline V CDR1 and CDR2: SGHVS, FQNEAQ. Trimming cost V 1 base and J 3 bases, with 10 bases left between them. The CDR3 is 14 residues long.

The genes are TRBV9 and TRBJ2-2, with TRBD1 matching 9 bases. Germline lookup yields CDR1 SGDLS and CDR2 YYNGEE. Losses at the gene ends were 4 bases for V and 4 bases for J; bases not matched to a gene: 5. The CDR3 extends over 15 amino acids. This chain's CDR3 is CASSPGTGFTGELFF. CDR3 nucleotides: TGTGCCAGCAGCCCCGGGACAGGGTTCACCGGGGAGCTGTTTTTT.

The chain recombines TRBV7-3 with TRBJ1-1; D is uncertain. Trimming removed 2 bases from V and 0 bases from J, with 4 bases in between. There are 13 residues in the CDR3. The germline CDR1 and CDR2 sequences are SGHTA and FQGTGA. CDR3 nucleotide sequence: TGTGCCAGCAGCTTAGACATGAACACTGAAGCTTTCTTT. The encoded protein is CASSLDMNTEAFF.

The genes are TRBV6-6 and TRBJ1-5; D is possibly TRBD1 (5 bases). CDR3 length: 15 residues. The germline gives CDR1 MNHNY, CDR2 SVGAGI (reference sequence). Trimming took off 0 bases at V and 3 bases at J, with 9 bases between the two ends. The CDR3 sequence: CASSYSGGINQPQHF. Here the CDR3 DNA reads TGTGCCAGCAGTTACTCTGGGGGGATCAATCAGCCCCAGCATTTT.

The genes are TRBV29-1 and TRBJ1-1; D remains ambiguous. The CDR3 spans 14 residues. V lost 0 bases and J 10 bases, leaving 18 bases between the germline ends. Germline V gives CDR1 SQVTM, CDR2 ANQGSEA. CDR3 amino acids: CSVEEGNKVRGAFF. The CDR3 DNA reads TGCAGCGTTGAAGAAGGCAATAAGGTCCGAGGAGCTTTCTTT.

V gene TRBV18 combines with J gene TRBJ1-2; D unclear. V lost 6 bases and J lost 4, with 15 bases in between. Germline V gene sequence: CDR1 KGHSH, CDR2 LQKENI. The CDR3 runs 14 residues. CDR3 loop: CASSSGEAVYGYTF. CDR3 in DNA: TGTGCCAGCTCGAGTGGGGAGGCGGTCTATGGCTACACCTTC.

V and J are TRBV6-6 and TRBJ1-1; TRBD1 might be the D (6 bases). Germline V lookup: CDR1 MNHNY, CDR2 SVGAGI (reference sequence). V lost 8 bases and J 1 base, leaving 11 bases between the germline ends. The CDR3 is 13 amino acids. CDR3 region: CASEQGQNTEAFF. In DNA, the CDR3 is TGTGCCAGCGAACAGGGACAGAACACTGAAGCTTTCTTT.

This chain connects TRBV27 to TRBJ1-2, with 9 bases that match TRBD1. Germline V lookup: CDR1 MNHEY, CDR2 SMNVEV (reference sequence). The ends lost 6 bases at V and 4 bases at J; junction bases unmatched: 6. CDR3 length: 14 amino acids. The CDR3 is CASSPQGAVYGYTF. In DNA, the CDR3 is TGTGCCAGCAGCCCACAGGGGGCTGTCTATGGCTACACCTTC.

The V call is TRBV9, the J call TRBJ2-5, with TRBD2 matching over 10 bases. V lost 1 base to trimming and J lost 5 bases; unmatched junction nucleotides: 5. The CDR3 spans 15 residues. Germline loops: CDR1 SGDLS, CDR2 YYNGEE. The CDR3 nucleotides are TGTGCCAGCAGCGTAAGCGGGGGGGCCGGGGAGACCCAGTACTTC. This codes for CASSVSGGAGETQYF.

The V gene is TRBV3-1 (or the pseudogene TRBV3-2), the J gene TRBJ1-1; D is perhaps TRBD1 (6 bases). The V end was cut by 2 bases, the J end by 7 bases, with 11 bases between. Germline CDR1 and CDR2: LGHDT and YNNKEL (reference sequence). The CDR3 loop spans 13 amino acids. This CDR3 reads CASSQRRTVEAFF. Written as DNA, the CDR3 is TGTGCCAGCAGCCAACGACGGACAGTTGAAGCTTTCTTT.

This clone was counted a few times. The rearrangement joins TRBV4-2 to TRBJ2-7, with 11 bases lining up with TRBD1. Looked up from germline, CDR1 is LGHNA and CDR2 is YNFKEQ. CDR3 length: 15 amino acids. Trimming cost V 4 bases and J 1 base; bases outside gene matches: 3. The CDR3 DNA follows: TGTGCCAGCAGCCGGGACAGGGGGTCATCCTACGAGCAGTACTTC. Its translation is CASSRDRGSSYEQYF.

The chain uses TRBV25-1 and TRBJ1-2; TRBD1 is a possible D gene (5 bases). Germline CDR1 reads MGHDK; CDR2 reads SYGVNS. V was pared by 3 bases and J by 2 bases, with 10 bases between. This CDR3 region has 14 residues. This chain's CDR3 is CASSDSAGNYGYTF. CDR3 bases: TGTGCCAGCAGTGATTCGGCAGGGAACTATGGCTACACCTTC.

This sequence joins TRBV18 and TRBJ2-7; 9 nucleotides agree with TRBD1. The CDR3 spans 16 residues. Germline V gene lookup returns CDR1 KGHSH and CDR2 LQKENI. J gave up 4 bases and V 3 bases, and 10 bases lay outside the gene matches. This CDR3 reads CASSPRPGQGLYEQYF. DNA of the CDR3: TGTGCCAGCTCACCCCGCCCCGGACAGGGGTTGTACGAGCAGTACTTC.

The V and J genes are TRBV15 and TRBJ2-4, with a possible D match to TRBD1 (6 bases). CDR3 size: 16 residues. Trimming cost V 2 bases and J 2 bases, with 13 bases left between them. Germline CDR1 LNHNV, CDR2 YYDKDF (reference sequence). The CDR3: CATSRQGPLTKNIQYF. For the CDR3, the DNA is TGTGCCACCAGCAGACAGGGGCCCTTGACCAAAAACATTCAGTACTTC.

This clone was seen just once. The genes are TRBV19 and TRBJ1-5; weak D call: TRBD1 (6 bases). Germline values: CDR1 LNHDA, CDR2 SQIVND (reference sequence). This CDR3 region has 14 residues. With 6 bases removed from V and 4 bases from J, the gap between germline ends came to 13 bases. This CDR3 reads CASRERGGNQPQHF. DNA of the CDR3: TGTGCCAGTAGGGAGAGGGGGGGGAATCAGCCCCAGCATTTT.